This record covers a single T cell receptor (beta chain). Original processing methods: How many nucleated cells were present was estimated from reference gene primer amplification. The table came from immunoSEQ multiplex PCR; TCRdb's copy has only in-frame clones and leaves some out. V, J and clone size are those of that table, while D and trimming were read from the DNA. Seen here are 150,000 to 200,000 clones, 80% to 90% observed once, and the top ten hold 3.7%. This sample is part of a study of blood T cell repertoires in COVID-19. About the study: The origin of the acute and convalescent COVID-19 samples was the United States, Italy and Spain. Sources were T cells, B-cell-depleted T cells, or PBMCs; the material itself was cDNA or gDNA.

CDR1 and CDR2 (germline): SGHAT, FQNNGV. The CDR3 loop spans 19 amino acids. With V trimmed by 4 bases and J by 0 bases, 12 bases remained unmatched. Sequenced input: peripheral blood. The receptor's source is a man aged 18 to 29 with active or convalescent COVID-19. This chain uses TRBV11-2 with TRBJ1-3, with 10 bases aligning to TRBD1. As DNA, the CDR3 is TGTGCCAGCAGCTCATACGGGACAGGGGCCAGGGCCTCTGGAAACACCATATATTTT. It codes for CASSSYGTGARASGNTIYF.